Sequencing of this T cell receptor (beta chain) was carried out in a study of control samples from healthy donors and cancer patients. The length of the CDR3 is 19 residues. The V segment lost 1 base and the J segment 8 bases; nucleotides outside the gene matches: 18. Germline loops: CDR1 MNHNS, CDR2 SASEGT. TCRdb's copy holds only in-frame clones and misses some; the assay was immunoSEQ multiplex PCR. The table shows 120,000 to 150,000 clones, with roughly 94% occurring only once. The sequenced sample was blood. This receptor was obtained from a man aged 35-49 years in good health. The chain is built from TRBV6-1 and TRBJ2-1; 9 bases are a match to TRBD2. CDR3 sequence (DNA): TGTGCCAGCAGTGAAGTCGGGTATCGGCTGGGGACTAGCAGCGATGAGCAGTTCTTC. This codes for CASSEVGYRLGTSSDEQFF.